This TCR beta chain was obtained from a study of response to subunit inactivated influenza vaccine. Notes on the study in general: The authors suggested that every seasonal influenza vaccination recruits few new T cells.

Note on this clonotype: As yet, its antigen is unknown.

Each CDR3 protein is one row after TCRdb ran MiXCR on the RT-PCR reads. Of 200,000 to 250,000 distinct CDR3 sequences in the sample, roughly an eighth were seen once. Germline assignment: CDR1 SGHDN and CDR2 FVKESK. The CDR3 runs to 19 residues. Trimming shortened V by 1 base and J by 2 bases, and 23 bases separated the two germline ends. This rearrangement joins TRBV14 to TRBJ1-1; D unresolved. This sample comprised non-naive T cells sorted from PBMCs, obtained less than 15 days before vaccination. The source is a man over 45 who received an inactivated influenza vaccine. The CDR3 region is CASSQAGLEALKFNTEAFF. CDR3 in DNA: TGTGCCAGCAGCCAAGCGGGTTTAGAGGCTCTGAAGTTTAACACTGAAGCTTTCTTT.